What follows are 27 T cell receptor beta chains derived from one specimen sequenced in a study of TIL therapy for anti-PD-1-resistant metastatic lung cancer. Time point in this sample: pre-treatment sample, taken before nivolumab and TIL therapy. Sequencing used immunoSEQ v3. Produced via immunoSEQ multiplex PCR; TCRdb's table is partial and in-frame only. Of around 50,000 clones listed, around 70% are singletons. The source material was blood, sampled at baseline. These receptors all stem from a person aged 25 to 85 with non-small cell lung cancer.

The rearrangement joins TRBV11-2 to TRBJ2-7; TRBD2 is a possible D gene (6 bases). This CDR3 has 14 residues. Germline CDR1 is SGHAT and CDR2 is FQNNGV. V was cut by 1 base and J by 3 bases, with 10 bases left in between. The CDR3 coding sequence is TGTGCCAGCAGCTTAGGACATAGCGGCTACGAGCAGTACTTC. Residues: CASSLGHSGYEQYF.

The V and J genes are TRBV5-1 and TRBJ2-2; 8 nucleotides agree with TRBD2. Unmatched junction bases numbered 14, after V lost 1 base and J lost 0 bases. Per the germline V gene, CDR1 is SGHRS and CDR2 is YFSETQ. The CDR3 is 20 amino acids. The CDR3 region has the DNA TGCGCCAGCAGCTTGATGGGGCGGGGGGCACTATTCGCGAACACCGGGGAGCTGTTTTTT. Residues: CASSLMGRGALFANTGELFF.

This clone has only a few counts. CDR3 nucleotides: TGTGCCAGTAGTATGTGGACAGCCCCCTATGGCTACACCTTC. Encoded protein: CASSMWTAPYGYTF. The rearrangement joins TRBV19 to TRBJ1-2; tentatively, D is TRBD1 (6 bases). The CDR3 totals 14 residues. Per the germline V gene, CDR1 is LNHDA and CDR2 is SQIVND (reference sequence). V dropped 3 bases and J dropped 4 bases, with 12 bases sitting between them.

The DNA for the CDR3 is TGTGCCAGCAACAGGGACTATGGCTACACCTTC. The encoded protein is CASNRDYGYTF. The gene calls are TRBV28 and TRBJ1-2; tentative D call: TRBD1 (6 bases). The CDR3 loop spans 11 amino acids. Germline CDR1 and CDR2: MDHEN and SYDVKM. The ends were cut back, 7 bases at V and 3 bases at J, with 6 bases in the middle.

V gene TRBV27 combines with J gene TRBJ2-1, with 12 bases fitting TRBD2. The CDR3 length is 16 residues. CDR1 and CDR2 (germline): MNHEY, SMNVEV (reference sequence). Trimming at V came to 4 bases and at J to 5 bases, leaving 6 bases not matched to a gene. CDR3 residues: CASSSPGTSGHNEQFF. The CDR3 DNA reads as TGTGCCAGCAGTTCCCCCGGGACTAGCGGGCACAATGAGCAGTTCTTC.

The chain combines TRBV12-5 with TRBJ2-5; 14 bases match TRBD2. The CDR3 is 21 residues long. Trimming removed 9 bases from V and 0 bases from J; junction bases left unmatched: 21. Germline CDR1 LGHNT, CDR2 FRNRAP. CDR3 DNA: TGTGCTAGCGCCAATAAACGAAGGGGACTAGCGGGAGTACAGGACCAAGAGACCCAGTACTTC. It codes for CASANKRRGLAGVQDQETQYF.

The chain couples TRBV28 to TRBJ2-1; possibly TRBD1 for D (5 bases). In germline, CDR1 is MDHEN, CDR2 SYDVKM. V lost 2 bases and J lost 4, with 15 bases in between. The CDR3 spans 16 residues. The CDR3 protein is CASSLGAGQEYNEQFF. In DNA, the CDR3 is TGTGCCAGCAGTTTAGGGGCAGGGCAGGAATACAATGAGCAGTTCTTC.

This clone was observed a handful of times. The chain employs TRBV6-1 and TRBJ2-5, with no clear D. Trimming removed 7 bases from V and 3 bases from J, with 6 bases in between. The CDR3 is made up of 11 amino acids. The germline V gene encodes CDR1 MNHNS and CDR2 SASEGT. The CDR3 is CASNVEETQYF. The CDR3 region has the DNA TGTGCCAGCAACGTGGAAGAGACCCAGTACTTC.

The chain couples TRBV6-4 to TRBJ1-2; D call uncertain. The CDR3 is 16 residues long. Per germline, CDR1 MRHNA and CDR2 SNTAGT. Trimming took off 0 bases at V and 4 bases at J, with 15 bases between the two ends. The CDR3 DNA reads as TGTGCCAGCAGTGACTCAGCGGTGGTTCAGGTCTATGGCTACACCTTC. It translates to CASSDSAVVQVYGYTF.

The rearrangement uses TRBV18 and TRBJ1-2, with D perhaps TRBD1 (6 bases). This CDR3 comprises 13 residues. V shed 3 bases and J shed 4 bases, with 9 bases lying between them. Germline loops: CDR1 KGHSH, CDR2 LQKENI. The chain's CDR3 is CASSPDRIYGYTF. The CDR3 DNA reads as TGTGCCAGCTCACCCGACAGGATCTATGGCTACACCTTC.

V and J are TRBV5-1 and TRBJ1-1; tentatively, D is TRBD1 (6 bases). V gave up 5 bases and J gave up 3 bases, with 11 bases separating them. This CDR3 is 13 amino acids long. Germline CDR1 reads SGHRS; CDR2 reads YFSETQ. The CDR3 DNA sequence: TGCGCCAGCAGTCCGGACAGTTACACTGAAGCTTTCTTT. Amino acid sequence: CASSPDSYTEAFF.

The rearrangement joins TRBV7-8 to TRBJ2-5; D remains ambiguous. V lost 5 bases, J lost 2 bases, and 12 bases lay in between. The CDR3 contains 14 residues. CDR1 is SGHVS and CDR2 is FQNEAQ in the germline V gene. As DNA, the CDR3 is TGTGCCAGCAGCCCCGGACGGATACAAGAGACCCAGTACTTC. This gives the protein CASSPGRIQETQYF.

The chain is built from TRBV7-9 and TRBJ1-5, with D possibly TRBD1 on 6 matching bases. V was cut by 5 bases and J by 3 bases, with 14 bases left in between. The germline V gene has CDR1 SEHNR and CDR2 FQNEAQ (reference sequence). The CDR3 sequence is 15 residues long. Here the CDR3 reads CASSPSTGINQPQHF. CDR3 sequence (DNA): TGTGCCAGCAGCCCATCAACAGGGATCAATCAGCCCCAGCATTTT.

The genes are TRBV7-2 and TRBJ1-5, with D perhaps TRBD1 (5 bases). The CDR3 has 16 residues. CDR1 and CDR2 (germline): SGHTA, FQGNSA. The germline V and J ends were trimmed by 1 base and 0 bases, with 10 bases remaining between them. The CDR3 loop is CASSLGGTVSNQPQHF. The DNA for the CDR3 is TGTGCCAGCAGCTTAGGAGGGACTGTTAGCAATCAGCCCCAGCATTTT.

J is TRBJ1-5 and V is TRBV28, with D unclear. The CDR3 is 15 amino acids. The V gene lost 7 bases and the J gene lost 0 bases, with 13 bases spanning the gap. Germline V gives CDR1 MDHEN, CDR2 SYDVKM. CDR3 sequence (DNA): TGTGCCAGCATGGGAGGAGACTATAGCAATCAGCCCCAGCATTTT. Protein sequence: CASMGGDYSNQPQHF.

The chain is built from TRBV7-9 and TRBJ2-1; a weak D match, TRBD1 (8 bases). V was pared by 5 bases and J by 8 bases, with 19 bases between. The CDR3 runs 15 residues. CDR1 SEHNR and CDR2 FQNEAQ come from the germline V gene (reference sequence). Here the CDR3 DNA reads TGTGCCAGCAGCCCAGGGGGCGGGAGTGCGGATGAGCAGTTCTTC. Translated: CASSPGGGSADEQFF.

A few counts support this clone. The chain links TRBV10-2 to TRBJ1-1; D unclear. CDR1 and CDR2 from the germline V gene are WSHSY and SAAADI. The CDR3 totals 13 residues. V shed 2 bases and J shed 0 bases, with 4 bases lying between them. The CDR3 DNA reads TGCGCCAGCAGTGAGCTAATGAACACTGAAGCTTTCTTT. It yields the protein CASSELMNTEAFF.

The V gene is TRBV28, the J gene TRBJ2-7, with TRBD1 identical over 11 bases. J lost 0 bases, V lost 3 bases, and 7 bases had no gene match. CDR3 length equals 17 residues. Germline CDR1 reads MDHEN; CDR2 reads SYDVKM. In DNA, the CDR3 is TGTGCCAGCAGTTTCCCTCCCGGGACAGGGGGCTCCTACGAGCAGTACTTC. Encoded protein: CASSFPPGTGGSYEQYF.

The V call is TRBV11-1, the J call TRBJ1-1; a weak D match, TRBD1 (6 bases). The ends were cut back, 4 bases at V and 8 bases at J, with 26 bases in the middle. Germline values: CDR1 SGHAT, CDR2 FQDESV (reference sequence). The CDR3 has 17 residues. The CDR3 sequence is CASSSWGKRQATTEAFF. CDR3 DNA sequence: TGTGCCAGCAGCTCATGGGGGAAAAGACAGGCAACGACCGAAGCTTTCTTT.

The chain joins TRBV5-8 to TRBJ2-1, with a tentative D call TRBD2 (5 bases). This CDR3 is 15 amino acids long. Trimming cost V 1 base and J 1 base, with 9 bases left between them. Germline lookup yields CDR1 SGHTS and CDR2 YDEGEE. CDR3: CASSLSVASYNEQFF. The CDR3 DNA reads as TGTGCCAGCAGCTTGTCCGTAGCGTCCTACAATGAGCAGTTCTTC.

This chain links TRBV5-4 with TRBJ1-1; TRBD1 might be the D (5 bases). Germline CDR1 reads SGHNT; CDR2 reads YYREEE (reference sequence). The CDR3 contains 13 residues. V was pared by 4 bases and J by 7 bases, with 14 bases between. CDR3 sequence reads: CASSIFLGGEAFF. The CDR3 nucleotides are TGTGCCAGCAGCATCTTTCTCGGGGGTGAAGCTTTCTTT.

This clone has only a few counts. J is TRBJ2-3 and V is TRBV9; D not certain. CDR3 length equals 11 residues. Trimming stripped 3 bases from V and 4 bases from J, with 3 bases between. The germline V gene has CDR1 SGDLS and CDR2 YYNGEE. DNA of the CDR3: TGTGCCAGCAGCGCGTCAGATACGCAGTATTTT. Its translation: CASSASDTQYF. Full variable domain (rest looked up from reference TRBV9 and TRBJ2-3): DSGVTQTPKHLITATGQRVTLRCSPRSGDLSVYWYQQSLDQGLQFLIQYYNGEERAKGNILERFSAQQFPDLHSELNLSSLELGDSALYFCASSASDTQYFGPGTRLTVL.

The chain joins TRBV2 to TRBJ2-3; D remains unclear. The V gene lost 3 bases and the J gene lost 4 bases, with 20 bases spanning the gap. The CDR3 is made up of 17 amino acids. From germline, CDR1 is SNHLY and CDR2 FYNNEI. CDR3 amino acids: CASSEGSLPRPADTQYF. The DNA of the CDR3 is TGTGCCAGCAGTGAGGGATCGCTTCCTCGGCCAGCAGATACGCAGTATTTT.

The CDR3 bases are TGTGCCAGCAGGGGGTGGGGCTCGTATACGCAGTATTTT. Protein product: CASRGWGSYTQYF. The chain recombines TRBV2 with TRBJ2-3, with D possibly matching TRBD1 (5 bases). This CDR3 contains 13 residues. Trimming removed 6 bases at V and 7 bases at J, with 14 bases between. Germline V CDR1 and CDR2: SNHLY, FYNNEI.

This clone was seen a few times. The chain couples TRBV27 to TRBJ2-7; D not resolved. Germline values: CDR1 MNHEY, CDR2 SMNVEV (reference sequence). This CDR3 spans 13 amino acids. Trimming shortened V by 5 bases and J by 4 bases, and 12 bases separated the two germline ends. The CDR3 is CASSRKPSYEQYF. In nucleotides, the CDR3 is TGTGCCAGCAGTCGTAAGCCCAGTTACGAGCAGTACTTC.

The CDR3 loop reads CASSLSGTGGQETQYF. The CDR3 coding sequence is TGCGCCAGCAGCCTCTCCGGGACAGGGGGCCAAGAGACCCAGTACTTC. The V gene is TRBV5-1, the J gene TRBJ2-5, with 11 bases lining up with TRBD1. The junction had 6 bases not matched to a gene; V was cut back by 4 bases and J by 1 base. The CDR3 contains 16 residues. Germline V lookup: CDR1 SGHRS, CDR2 YFSETQ.

The V gene is TRBV5-6, the J gene TRBJ2-5; TRBD2 matches at 8 bases. The CDR3 is made up of 14 amino acids. In germline, CDR1 is SGHDT, CDR2 YYEEEE. With V trimmed by 4 bases and J by 5 bases, 7 bases remained unmatched. The CDR3 DNA is TGTGCCAGCAGCCCGGGACTAGGAGGGGAGACCCAGTACTTC. This encodes CASSPGLGGETQYF.